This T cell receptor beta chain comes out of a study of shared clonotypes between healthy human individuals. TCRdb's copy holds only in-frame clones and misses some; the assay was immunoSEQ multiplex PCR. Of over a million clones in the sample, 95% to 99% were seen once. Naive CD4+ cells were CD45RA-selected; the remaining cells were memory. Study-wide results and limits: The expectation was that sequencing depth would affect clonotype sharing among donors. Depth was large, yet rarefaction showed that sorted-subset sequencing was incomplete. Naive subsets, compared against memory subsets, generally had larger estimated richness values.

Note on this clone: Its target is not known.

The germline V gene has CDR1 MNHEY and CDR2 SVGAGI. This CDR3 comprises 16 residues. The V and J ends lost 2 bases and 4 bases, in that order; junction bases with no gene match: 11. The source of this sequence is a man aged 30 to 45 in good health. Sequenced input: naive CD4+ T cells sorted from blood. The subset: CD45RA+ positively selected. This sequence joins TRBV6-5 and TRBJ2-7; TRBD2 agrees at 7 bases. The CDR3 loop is CASSYQGVAGGYEQYF. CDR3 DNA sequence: TGTGCCAGCAGTTACCAAGGGGTAGCGGGTGGGTACGAGCAGTACTTC.